This TCR beta chain was sequenced for a study of blood T cell repertoires in COVID-19. The CDR3 runs 14 residues. CDR1 and CDR2 (germline): KGHSH, LQKENI. The V gene lost 0 bases and the J gene lost 8 bases, with 11 bases spanning the gap. As originally analysed: Estimation of nucleated cell counts was performed using reference gene primer amplification. Data came from immunoSEQ multiplex PCR; TCRdb stores just in-frame clones and leaves some out. V and J calls and clone size follow that table, whereas D and trimming were derived from the DNA. This table holds around 390,000 clones, around nine tenths found once.

Sequencing input: PBMCs or T cells enriched from blood (not recorded which). The chain joins TRBV18 to TRBJ2-4, with no clear D. This clonotype was sampled from a woman aged 45-60 years who had recovered from COVID-19. CDR3 bases: TGTGCCAGCTCACCACCCGGAGACCGGGACATTCAGTACTTC. This sequence encodes CASSPPGDRDIQYF. Looking up the rest from reference TRBV18 and TRBJ2-4 gives the full variable domain: NAGVMQNPRHLVRRRGQEARLRCSPMKGHSHVYWYRQLPEEGLKFMVYLQKENIIDESGMPKERFSAEFPKEGPSILRIQQVVRGDSAAYFCASSPPGDRDIQYFGAGTRLSVL.